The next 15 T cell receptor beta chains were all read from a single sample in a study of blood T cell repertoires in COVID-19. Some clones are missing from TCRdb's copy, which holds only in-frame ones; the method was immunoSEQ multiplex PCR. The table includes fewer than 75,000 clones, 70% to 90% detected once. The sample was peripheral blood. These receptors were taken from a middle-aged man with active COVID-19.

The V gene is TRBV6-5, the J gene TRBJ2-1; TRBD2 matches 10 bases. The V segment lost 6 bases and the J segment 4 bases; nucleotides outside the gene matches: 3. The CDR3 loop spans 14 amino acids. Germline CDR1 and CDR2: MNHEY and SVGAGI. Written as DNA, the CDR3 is TGTGCCAGCAGAGCTAGCGGGGGATACAATGAGCAGTTCTTC. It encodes CASRASGGYNEQFF.

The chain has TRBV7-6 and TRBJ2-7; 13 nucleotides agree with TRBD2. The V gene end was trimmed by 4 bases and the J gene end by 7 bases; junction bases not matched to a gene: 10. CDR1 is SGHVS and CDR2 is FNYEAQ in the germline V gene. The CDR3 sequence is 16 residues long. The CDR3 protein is CASSSTSGGASGEQYF. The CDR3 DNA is TGTGCCAGCAGCTCTACTAGCGGGGGGGCTAGTGGGGAGCAGTACTTC.

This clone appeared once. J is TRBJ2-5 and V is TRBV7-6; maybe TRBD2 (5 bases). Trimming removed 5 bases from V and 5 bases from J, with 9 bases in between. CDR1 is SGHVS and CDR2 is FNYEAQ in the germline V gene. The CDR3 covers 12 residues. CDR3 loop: CASSPSGETQYF. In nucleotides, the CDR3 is TGTGCCAGCAGCCCCTCGGGGGAGACCCAGTACTTC.

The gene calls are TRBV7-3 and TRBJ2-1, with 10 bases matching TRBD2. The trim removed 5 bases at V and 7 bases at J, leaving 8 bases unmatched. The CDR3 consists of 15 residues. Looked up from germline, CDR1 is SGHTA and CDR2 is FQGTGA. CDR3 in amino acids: CASSQERGGRNEQFF. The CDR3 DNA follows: TGTGCCAGCAGCCAAGAGCGGGGGGGCCGGAATGAGCAGTTCTTC.

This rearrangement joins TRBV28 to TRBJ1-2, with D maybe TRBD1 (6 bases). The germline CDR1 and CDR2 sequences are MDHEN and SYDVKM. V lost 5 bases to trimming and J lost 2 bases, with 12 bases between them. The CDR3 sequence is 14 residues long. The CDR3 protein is CASSLADRNYGYTF. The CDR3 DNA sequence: TGTGCCAGCAGTCTAGCCGACAGGAACTATGGCTACACCTTC.

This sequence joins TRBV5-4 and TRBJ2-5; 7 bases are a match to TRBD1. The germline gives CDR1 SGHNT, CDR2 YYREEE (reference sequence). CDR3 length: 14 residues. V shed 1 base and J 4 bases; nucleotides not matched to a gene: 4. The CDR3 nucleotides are TGTGCCAGCAGCTTGAGACAGGGTGGAGAGACCCAGTACTTC. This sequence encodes CASSLRQGGETQYF.

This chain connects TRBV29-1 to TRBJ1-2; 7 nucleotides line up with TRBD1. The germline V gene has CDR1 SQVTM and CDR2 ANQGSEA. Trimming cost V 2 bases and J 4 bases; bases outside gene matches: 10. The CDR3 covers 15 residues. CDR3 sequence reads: CSVELGDRVGYGYTF. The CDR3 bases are TGCAGCGTTGAACTCGGCGACAGGGTTGGCTATGGCTACACCTTC.

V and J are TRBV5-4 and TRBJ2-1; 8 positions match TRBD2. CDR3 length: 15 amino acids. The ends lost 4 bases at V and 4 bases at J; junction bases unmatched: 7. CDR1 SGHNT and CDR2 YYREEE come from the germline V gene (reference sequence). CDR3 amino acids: CASSRISGTYNEQFF. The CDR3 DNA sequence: TGTGCCAGCAGCCGGATTAGCGGGACATACAATGAGCAGTTCTTC.

CDR3 sequence: CASSLVGDRVNEQFF. DNA of the CDR3: TGCGCCAGCAGCTTGGTAGGGGACAGGGTCAATGAGCAGTTCTTC. The chain carries TRBV5-1 and TRBJ2-1; TRBD1 aligns across 9 bases. CDR1 and CDR2 (germline): SGHRS, YFSETQ. This CDR3 is 15 amino acids long. The V segment lost 0 bases and the J segment 6 bases; nucleotides outside the gene matches: 4.

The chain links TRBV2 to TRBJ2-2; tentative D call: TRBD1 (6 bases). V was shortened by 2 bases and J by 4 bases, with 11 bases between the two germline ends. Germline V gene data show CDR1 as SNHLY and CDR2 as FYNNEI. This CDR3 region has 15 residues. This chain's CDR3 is CASSESRGGTGELFF. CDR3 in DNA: TGTGCCAGCAGTGAATCCAGGGGTGGCACCGGGGAGCTGTTTTTT.

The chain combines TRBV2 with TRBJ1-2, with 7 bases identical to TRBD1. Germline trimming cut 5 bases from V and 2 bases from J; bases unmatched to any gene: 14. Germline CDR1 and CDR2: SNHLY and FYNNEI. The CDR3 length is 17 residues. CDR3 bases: TGTGCCAGCAGTCTGACAGGGAAGAGGGGAGAAAACTATGGCTACACCTTC. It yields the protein CASSLTGKRGENYGYTF.

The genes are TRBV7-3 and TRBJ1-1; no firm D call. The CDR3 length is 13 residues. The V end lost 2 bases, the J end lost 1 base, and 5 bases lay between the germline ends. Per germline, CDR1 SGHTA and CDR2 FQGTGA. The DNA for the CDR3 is TGTGCCAGCAGCTTATCGTCGAACACTGAAGCTTTCTTT. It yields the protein CASSLSSNTEAFF.

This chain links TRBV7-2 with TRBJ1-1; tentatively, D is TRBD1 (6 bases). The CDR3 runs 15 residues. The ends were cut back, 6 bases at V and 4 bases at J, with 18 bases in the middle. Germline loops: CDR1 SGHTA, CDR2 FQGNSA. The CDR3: CASSLTGTRATEAFF. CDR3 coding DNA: TGTGCCAGCAGTCTTACAGGGACGCGGGCCACTGAAGCTTTCTTT.

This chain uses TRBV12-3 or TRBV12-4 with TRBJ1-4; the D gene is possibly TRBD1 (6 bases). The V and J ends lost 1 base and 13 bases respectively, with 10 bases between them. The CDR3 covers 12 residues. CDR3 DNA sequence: TGTGCCAGCAGTTTAGGTACCAGGGGACTGTTTTTT. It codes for CASSLGTRGLFF.

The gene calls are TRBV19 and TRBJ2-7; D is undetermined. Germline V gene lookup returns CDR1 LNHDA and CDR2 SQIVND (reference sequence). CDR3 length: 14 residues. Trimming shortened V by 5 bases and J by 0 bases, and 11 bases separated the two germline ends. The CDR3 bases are TGTGCCAGTAGTCTTTCTACTATCTCCTACGAGCAGTACTTC. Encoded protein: CASSLSTISYEQYF.